This is a list of T cell receptor beta chains from one sample in a study of shared clonotypes between healthy human individuals. Repertoires were generated with immunoSEQ multiplex PCR, while TCRdb's copy carries only in-frame clones and drops some. The sample contains approximately 470,000 clones, over 70% of which appear only once. Material: PBMCs. These receptors were collected from a middle-aged woman in good health. Some clones in this sample may be carry-over from other donors' samples. Both conserved end residues are part of each CDR3. D genes are given only for firm matches. Size is omitted from some rows. Given values are once, few, many or a class for expanded clones.

TRBD1 NA TRBJ2-1 TRBV18 CASSPGQGLSYNEQFF TGTGCCAGCTCACCGGGACAGGGCCTCTCCTACAATGAGCAGTTCTTC
TRBD1 NA TRBJ2-2 TRBV7-7 CASTGDSQGTGELFF TGTGCTAGCACCGGGGACAGCCAAGGGACCGGGGAGCTGTTTTTT
NA NA TRBJ2-1 TRBV10-3 CAISAARDLHEQFF TGTGCCATCAGTGCTGCCAGGGATCTCCATGAGCAGTTCTTC
NA NA TRBJ1-2 TRBV28 CASSEGLRGYTF TGTGCCAGCAGCGAGGGGCTAAGGGGCTACACCTTC
NA NA TRBJ1-3 TRBV2 CASSGDPRNTIYF TGTGCCAGCAGTGGGGACCCGAGGAACACCATATATTTT
NA few TRBJ2-2 TRBV5-1 CASSLVQERTGELFF TGCGCCAGCAGCTTAGTACAGGAGCGCACCGGGGAGCTGTTTTTT
NA many TRBJ2-7 TRBV28 CASSSFRAFWRQYF TGTGCCAGCAGTTCCTTCCGGGCCTTCTGGAGGCAGTACTTC
NA few TRBJ2-7 TRBV2 CASSEGRARSLYEQYF TGTGCCAGCAGTGAGGGCAGGGCTCGGTCCCTTTACGAGCAGTACTTC
NA many TRBJ2-7 TRBV7-2 CASSPRDTNYEQYF TGTGCCAGCAGCCCACGGGACACAAACTACGAGCAGTACTTC
NA NA TRBJ2-6 TRBV7-3 CASSFDTVSGANVLTF TGTGCCAGCAGCTTCGACACGGTCTCTGGGGCCAACGTCCTGACTTTC
NA few TRBJ1-4 TRBV10-3 CAISLSGEGEKLFF TGTGCCATCAGTTTATCGGGGGAAGGTGAAAAACTGTTTTTT
NA NA TRBJ1-2 TRBV6-5 CASRSGEDYGYTF TGTGCCAGCAGGTCAGGGGAAGACTATGGCTACACCTTC
NA NA TRBJ1-2 TRBV30 CAWSENEDRRYTF TGTGCCTGGAGTGAAAATGAGGACCGCCGCTACACCTTC
TRBD1 many TRBJ1-5 TRBV18 CASSPPDREGPQHF TGTGCCAGCTCACCACCGGACAGGGAGGGGCCCCAGCATTTT
TRBD2 few TRBJ2-1 TRBV11-2 CASSFSGRALGEQFF TGTGCCAGCAGCTTTAGCGGGAGGGCCCTCGGTGAGCAGTTCTTC
NA NA TRBJ2-7 TRBV6-1 CASSDRGSSAYEQYF TGTGCCAGCAGTGATAGGGGGTCCTCGGCCTACGAGCAGTACTTC
NA NA TRBJ2-1 TRBV28 CASSEGGRRNEQFF TGTGCCAGCAGCGAGGGGGGGCGGAGGAATGAGCAGTTCTTC
TRBD1 NA TRBJ2-2 TRBV9 CASSGSSRDRKNTGELFF TGTGCCAGCAGCGGATCTTCCCGGGACAGGAAGAACACCGGGGAGCTGTTTTTT
NA NA TRBJ2-3 TRBV18 CASSPPSLSTDTQYF TGTGCCAGCTCACCACCTAGTCTCAGCACAGATACGCAGTATTTT
NA NA TRBJ2-3 TRBV28 CASSLSLRDTQYF TGTGCCAGCAGTTTATCCCTTAGAGATACGCAGTATTTT
NA many TRBJ2-1 TRBV6-1 CASSVSGLNEQFF TGTGCCAGCAGTGTTTCAGGTCTCAATGAGCAGTTCTTC
NA NA TRBJ2-1 TRBV4-1 CASSQVGRASSYNEQFF TGCGCCAGCAGCCAAGTGGGGCGGGCCAGCTCCTACAATGAGCAGTTCTTC
NA NA TRBJ2-2 TRBV13 CASSSYGGTGELFF TGTGCCAGCAGCTCCTACGGGGGCACCGGGGAGCTGTTTTTT
TRBD2 NA TRBJ2-3 TRBV4-2 CASSQDLAGSQDTQYF TGTGCCAGCAGCCAAGATCTAGCGGGAAGCCAGGATACGCAGTATTTT
TRBD1 once TRBJ2-1 TRBV19 CASSIPGQGTVRQFF TGTGCCAGTAGTATACCGGGACAGGGAACGGTAAGGCAGTTCTTC
TRBD2 NA TRBJ2-7 TRBV28 CASETSGRSYEQYF TGTGCCAGCGAGACTAGCGGGAGATCCTACGAGCAGTACTTC
NA NA TRBJ1-1 TRBV28 CASNIGASNTEAFF TGTGCCAGCAACATTGGGGCTTCGAACACTGAAGCTTTCTTT
TRBD1 NA TRBJ1-1 TRBV29-1 CSVTGGTTEAFF TGCAGCGTAACAGGGGGAACCACTGAAGCTTTCTTT
TRBD2 NA TRBJ2-3 TRBV18 CASSPGLNTDTQYF TGTGCCAGCTCCCCGGGACTAAACACAGATACGCAGTATTTT
NA NA TRBJ1-5 TRBV29-1 CSVAAGNGNQPQHF TGCAGCGTTGCCGCAGGGAACGGCAATCAGCCCCAGCATTTT
TRBD2 NA TRBJ2-1 TRBV10-1 CASSETSGSESEQFF TGCGCCAGCAGCGAGACTAGCGGGAGCGAGAGTGAGCAGTTCTTC
NA NA TRBJ1-2 TRBV30 CAWRTGQSSYF TGTGCCTGGAGGACTGGGCAGAGCTCCTACTTC
NA once TRBJ2-5 TRBV29-1 CSVQSIAQETQYF TGCAGCGTTCAATCGATCGCCCAAGAGACCCAGTACTTC
NA NA TRBJ1-5 TRBV15 CATSRTGIQPQHF TGTGCCACCAGCAGAACAGGGATTCAGCCCCAGCATTTT
NA NA TRBJ2-5 TRBV28 CASSTNGETQYF TGTGCCAGCAGTACAAATGGAGAGACCCAGTACTTC
TRBD1 NA TRBJ2-3 TRBV6-1 CASSGGTGGSTDTQYF TGTGCCAGCAGTGGAGGGACAGGGGGCAGCACAGATACGCAGTATTTT
TRBD2 NA TRBJ2-2 TRBV29-1 CSVGTSGRAGGELFF TGCAGCGTGGGGACTAGCGGGAGGGCCGGAGGGGAGCTGTTTTTT
NA NA TRBJ2-7 TRBV4-3 CASSQEWGGGYEQYF TGCGCCAGCAGCCAAGAGTGGGGAGGGGGGTACGAGCAGTACTTC
TRBD1 NA TRBJ1-2 TRBV6-6 CASSYPPGQGNYGYTF TGTGCCAGCAGTTACCCTCCGGGACAGGGCAACTATGGCTACACCTTC
NA NA TRBJ1-5 TRBV7-9 CASSLDLQPQHF TGTGCCAGCAGCTTAGATCTACAGCCCCAGCATTTT
NA few TRBJ1-4 TRBV10-3 CAISGRVNEKLFF TGTGCCATCAGTGGTAGGGTCAATGAAAAACTGTTTTTT
TRBD1 NA TRBJ2-7 TRBV5-6 CASSLVSGQGFNEQYF TGTGCCAGCAGCTTAGTGTCGGGACAGGGCTTCAACGAGCAGTACTTC
NA NA TRBJ2-2 TRBV7-2 CASSLARNTGELFF TGTGCCAGCAGCTTAGCCCGAAACACCGGGGAGCTGTTTTTT
TRBD2 NA TRBJ2-2 TRBV9 CASSPRLAEYAAGAGELFF TGTGCCAGCAGCCCGCGACTAGCGGAGTACGCCGCGGGGGCCGGGGAGCTGTTTTTT
TRBD2 NA TRBJ2-7 TRBV28 CASSPGLAGGDGWEQYF TGTGCCAGCAGTCCCGGACTAGCGGGAGGGGACGGCTGGGAGCAGTACTTC
NA NA TRBJ2-1 TRBV28 CASTKAAANGLHEQFF TGTGCCAGCACCAAAGCGGCCGCGAATGGTCTCCATGAGCAGTTCTTC